This T cell receptor (beta chain) was captured in a study of cytotoxic CD8 clonotypes in ibrutinib-treated CLL. The germline V gene encodes CDR1 LGHNT and CDR2 FRNRAP. Trimming took 6 bases from V and 4 from J, leaving 11 bases between them. CDR3 size: 13 residues. Depth targeted 1 in 200,000 to 1 in 1 million T cells, averaging 10x coverage per clonotype. The protocol was immunoSEQ multiplex PCR, while the TCRdb copy is restricted to in-frame clones and leaves out a portion. The sample lists some 100,000 clones, 55% to 75% occurring once. The table lists this clone with many counts. Its target is not known. General study results and limits: Clonality increased at ibrutinib response, then returned toward baseline at progression. Rare overall, public clonotypes shrank or held steady under therapy.

V usage is TRBV12-5 and J usage is TRBJ2-3; no clear D. This clonotype was sampled from a human donor with chronic lymphocytic leukemia. The sample consisted of PBMCs, taken after 24 months of ibrutinib treatment. The DNA for the CDR3 is TGTGCTAGTGGCTCAGAGCTAGCAGATACGCAGTATTTT. Amino acids: CASGSELADTQYF.